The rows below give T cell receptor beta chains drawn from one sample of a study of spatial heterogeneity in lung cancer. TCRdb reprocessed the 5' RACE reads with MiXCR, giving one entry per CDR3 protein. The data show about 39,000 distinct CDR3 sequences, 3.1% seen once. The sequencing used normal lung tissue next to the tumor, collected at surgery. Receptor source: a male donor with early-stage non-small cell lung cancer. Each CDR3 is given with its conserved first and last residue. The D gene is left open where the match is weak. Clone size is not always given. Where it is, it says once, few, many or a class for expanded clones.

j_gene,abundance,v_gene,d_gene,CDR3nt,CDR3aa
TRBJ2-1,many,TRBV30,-,TGTGCCTGGAGTTTCACGGGGAATGAGCAGTTCTTC,CAWSFTGNEQFF
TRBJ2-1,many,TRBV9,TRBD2,TGTGCCAGCAGCCTTAGCGGGGGGGCGTATAATGAGCAGTTCTTC,CASSLSGGAYNEQFF
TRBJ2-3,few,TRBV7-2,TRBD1,TGTGCCAGCAGCAGGGGACAGGGGTTCGATACGCAGTATTTT,CASSRGQGFDTQYF
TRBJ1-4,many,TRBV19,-,TGTGCCAGTAAGGCGCGGGCGACTAATGAAAAACTGTTTTTT,CASKARATNEKLFF
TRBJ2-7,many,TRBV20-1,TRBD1,TGCAGTGCTGGCGGACAGGGAAACTACGAGCAGTACTTC,CSAGGQGNYEQYF
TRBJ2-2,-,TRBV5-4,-,TGTGCCAGCAGCTTGGGAGTCCAGGGGTCCTCCGGGGAGCTGTTTTTT,CASSLGVQGSSGELFF
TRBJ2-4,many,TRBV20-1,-,TGCAGTGCTAGCCGCTACGCAATCCAGGGAAGGGAAGGCAAAAACATTCAGTACTTC,CSASRYAIQGREGKNIQYF
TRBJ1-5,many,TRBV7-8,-,TGTGCCAGCAGCTTGGATGTTAGGGGCAATCAGCCCCAGCATTTT,CASSLDVRGNQPQHF
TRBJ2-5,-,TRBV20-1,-,TGCAGTGCTAGTAGTGAAGAGACCCAGTACTTC,CSASSEETQYF
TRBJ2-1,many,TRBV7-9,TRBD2,TGTGCCAGCAGATATAGCGGGACGGGGAATGAGCAGTTCTTC,CASRYSGTGNEQFF
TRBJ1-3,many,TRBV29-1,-,TGCAGCGTCTGGACCGCCGGAAACACCATATATTTT,CSVWTAGNTIYF
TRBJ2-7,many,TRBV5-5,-,TGTGCCAGCAGTTGGTCAGCGAACTACGAGCAGTACTTC,CASSWSANYEQYF
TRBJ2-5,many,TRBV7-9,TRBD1,TGTGCCAGCAGCTTAGTAAACAGGGGGCCTAAAGAGACCCAGTACTTC,CASSLVNRGPKETQYF
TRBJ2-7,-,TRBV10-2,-,TGCGCCAGCAGTGACATCGCTCGGGGGTCCTACGAGCAGTACTTC,CASSDIARGSYEQYF
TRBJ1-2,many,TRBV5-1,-,TGCGCCAGCAGCTTGGCTAGACGGGATTATGGCTACACCTTC,CASSLARRDYGYTF
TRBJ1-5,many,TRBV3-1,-,TGTGCCAGCAGCCAAGGTAACGGAGGGCAGCCCCAGCATTTT,CASSQGNGGQPQHF